The 31 T cell receptor beta chains presented below share a single source sample, sequenced in a study of cytomegalovirus exposure and HLA in healthy donors. PCR involved 60 Vbeta and 13 Jbeta primers. Repertoires were generated with immunoSEQ multiplex PCR, while TCRdb's copy carries only in-frame clones and drops some. The sample records under 130,000 clones, over 70% being singletons. Sequences were obtained from PBMCs. The receptors were sampled from a man aged 40-55 years in good health and CMV-seronegative.

This chain joins TRBV7-2 and TRBJ1-2; TRBD1 matches 9 bases. The CDR3 covers 14 residues. Germline V lookup: CDR1 SGHTA, CDR2 FQGNSA. V lost 2 bases, J lost 6 bases, and 4 bases stayed unmatched. CDR3 coding DNA: TGTGCCAGCAGCTTAACAGGGGGCAGCCATGGCTACACCTTC. It translates to CASSLTGGSHGYTF.

The chain employs TRBV29-1 and TRBJ2-7; 8 bases align to TRBD1. V lost 6 bases and J lost 5; bases outside the gene matches: 12. Germline assignment: CDR1 SQVTM and CDR2 ANQGSEA. The CDR3 covers 14 residues. The CDR3 nucleotides read TGCAGCGTCGGACTTTTGGACAGGGCCCACGAGCAGTACTTC. Amino acids: CSVGLLDRAHEQYF.

The chain couples TRBV5-1 to TRBJ1-4; no definite D call. V gave up 4 bases and J gave up 2 bases, with 15 bases separating them. CDR3 length equals 16 residues. The germline gives CDR1 SGHRS, CDR2 YFSETQ. CDR3 sequence: CASSQLPGGTNEKLFF. CDR3 DNA sequence: TGCGCCAGCAGCCAACTACCGGGTGGGACTAATGAAAAACTGTTTTTT.

The chain employs TRBV4-1 and TRBJ2-7; 7 nucleotides line up with TRBD2. CDR1 and CDR2 (germline): MGHRA, YSYEKL. The CDR3 has 14 amino acids. V was clipped by 0 bases and J by 4 bases; unmatched bases: 3. The CDR3 coding sequence is TGCGCCAGCAGCCAAGATTCACTAGCGTACGAGCAGTACTTC. It yields the protein CASSQDSLAYEQYF.

The V call is TRBV19, the J call TRBJ2-1; a possible D gene is TRBD2 (7 bases). The V gene lost 3 bases and the J gene lost 8 bases, with 14 bases spanning the gap. Germline V lookup: CDR1 LNHDA, CDR2 SQIVND (reference sequence). The length of the CDR3 is 14 residues. CDR3 sequence (DNA): TGTGCCAGTAGTATGGGGGGGCCCAGGTATGAGCAGTTCTTC. The encoded protein is CASSMGGPRYEQFF.

The chain has TRBV5-5 and TRBJ2-2; 10 nucleotides match TRBD2. CDR1 and CDR2 from the germline V gene are SGHKS and YYEKEE (reference sequence). CDR3 size: 16 residues. V gave up 1 base and J gave up 4 bases; unmatched junction bases: 4. CDR3 region: CASSLLAGDPTGELFF. The CDR3 DNA is TGTGCCAGCAGCTTGCTAGCGGGAGACCCCACCGGGGAGCTGTTTTTT.

This clone was seen a few times. This rearrangement joins TRBV6-1 to TRBJ2-7; D is possibly TRBD1 (6 bases). CDR1 and CDR2 from the germline V gene are MNHNS and SASEGT. The V gene lost 4 bases and the J gene lost 0 bases, with 13 bases spanning the gap. The CDR3 has 15 residues. CDR3 nucleotide sequence: TGTGCCAGCAGTGTCGTTTCGGACAGCTCCTACGAGCAGTACTTC. Protein: CASSVVSDSSYEQYF.

The rearrangement uses TRBV19 and TRBJ2-3, with D hard to call. The germline V and J ends were trimmed by 7 bases and 0 bases, with 17 bases remaining between them. This CDR3 is built from 16 residues. Germline CDR1 reads LNHDA; CDR2 reads SQIVND (reference sequence). The DNA for the CDR3 is TGTGCCAGTACCAACCCGAGCCTAGAAAGCACAGATACGCAGTATTTT. Its translation is CASTNPSLESTDTQYF.

Only one count was recorded for this clone. The chain combines TRBV28 with TRBJ1-4; D is unclear. Germline loops: CDR1 MDHEN, CDR2 SYDVKM. The CDR3 runs to 12 residues. Trimming pared 2 bases from V and 8 bases from J, leaving 6 bases between. This CDR3 reads CASSLDGEKLFF. The DNA for the CDR3 is TGTGCCAGCAGTTTAGATGGCGAAAAACTGTTTTTT.

The CDR3 DNA follows: TGTGCCAGCACTCCGGAGATGAGGGTCTCGGGGGCCAACGTCCTGACTTTC. This codes for CASTPEMRVSGANVLTF. The chain uses TRBV7-9 and TRBJ2-6; the D gene is possibly TRBD2 (5 bases). The CDR3 consists of 17 residues. Germline V lookup: CDR1 SEHNR, CDR2 FQNEAQ (reference sequence). Trimming left V 7 bases short and J 4 bases short, with 20 bases between.

This clone was detected only once. The gene calls are TRBV28 and TRBJ1-6; 7 bases align to TRBD1. The CDR3 totals 15 residues. The trim removed 5 bases at V and 4 bases at J, leaving 5 bases unmatched. Germline-derived CDR1 and CDR2 are MDHEN and SYDVKM. Written as DNA, the CDR3 is TGTGCCAGCAGTGGCCGGGACAGTTATAATTCACCCCTCCACTTT. This sequence encodes CASSGRDSYNSPLHF. Full variable domain (remainder filled in from reference TRBV28 and TRBJ1-6): DVKVTQSSRYLVKRTGEKVFLECVQDMDHENMFWYRQDPGLGLRLIYFSYDVKMKEKGDIPEGYSVSREKKERFSLILESASTNQTSMYLCASSGRDSYNSPLHFGNGTRLTVT.

This chain's CDR3 is CASSLTTGGGYEQYF. As DNA, the CDR3 is TGCGCCAGCAGCTTAACGACAGGGGGCGGCTACGAGCAGTACTTC. The chain links TRBV5-1 to TRBJ2-7, with 10 bases lining up with TRBD1. Trimming cost V 2 bases and J 3 bases; bases outside gene matches: 5. CDR3 length: 15 residues. The germline gives CDR1 SGHRS, CDR2 YFSETQ.

The genes are TRBV7-3 and TRBJ2-7, with TRBD1 identical over 7 bases. Germline V gives CDR1 SGHTA, CDR2 FQGTGA. The CDR3 sequence is 13 residues long. Unmatched junction bases numbered 5, after V lost 6 bases and J lost 3 bases. The CDR3 region has the DNA TGTGCCAGCAGTCCGGGACAGTTCTACGAGCAGTACTTC. As protein: CASSPGQFYEQYF.

The V gene is TRBV5-1, the J gene TRBJ2-7, with a possible D match to TRBD2 (5 bases). V lost 4 bases and J 3 bases, leaving 5 bases between the germline ends. This CDR3 has 11 amino acids. The V gene's germline CDR1 is SGHRS and CDR2 YFSETQ. CDR3 loop: CASSAGYEQYF. CDR3 sequence (DNA): TGCGCCAGCAGCGCGGGCTACGAGCAGTACTTC.

V usage is TRBV29-1 and J usage is TRBJ2-5, with 9 bases identical to TRBD1. CDR1 is SQVTM and CDR2 is ANQGSEA in the germline V gene. Germline trimming cut 6 bases from V and 6 bases from J; bases unmatched to any gene: 11. The CDR3 has 14 amino acids. For the CDR3, the DNA is TGCAGCGTGCCTCCGGGACAGGGTTTTCAGACCCAGTACTTC. This translates into CSVPPGQGFQTQYF.

This clone showed up just a few times. The chain combines TRBV4-1 with TRBJ2-7, with 7 bases matching TRBD2. The CDR3 spans 15 residues. V trimming: 2 bases; J trimming: 2 bases; junction bases outside the gene matches: 6. Germline values: CDR1 MGHRA, CDR2 YSYEKL. CDR3 protein: CASSQLSSGTYEQYF. The CDR3 DNA reads as TGCGCCAGCAGCCAACTATCTAGCGGCACCTACGAGCAGTACTTC.

In the case of this clone: The junction and the germline gene differ at one end; a read error may be behind it. V and J are TRBV7-9 and TRBJ2-2; 7 nucleotides match TRBD1. Germline V gene sequence: CDR1 SEHNR, CDR2 FQNEAQ (reference sequence). The CDR3 length is 17 residues. CDR3 amino acids: CSSSFSPKDRDTGELFF. Here the CDR3 DNA reads TGTTCCAGCAGCTTTTCTCCAAAAGACAGGGACACCGGGGAGCTGTTTTTT.

This sequence joins TRBV5-1 and TRBJ2-7, with 8 bases identical to TRBD1. Trimming took 4 bases from V and 3 from J; bases not matched to a gene: 9. CDR1 is SGHRS and CDR2 is YFSETQ in the germline V gene. This CDR3 is 15 amino acids long. CDR3 amino acids: CASSVTGAVGYEQYF. CDR3 coding DNA: TGCGCCAGCAGCGTGACAGGGGCTGTGGGCTACGAGCAGTACTTC.

This clone was seen only a few times. This chain uses TRBV5-1 with TRBJ2-1; 7 nucleotides line up with TRBD2. This CDR3 has 17 amino acids. The trim removed 4 bases at V and 0 bases at J, leaving 10 bases unmatched. The germline CDR1 and CDR2 sequences are SGHRS and YFSETQ. CDR3 DNA: TGCGCCAGCAGCCCCCGACTAGCTGTAGCCTCCTACAATGAGCAGTTCTTC. Translating gives CASSPRLAVASYNEQFF. The full variable domain, rest sourced from reference TRBV5-1 and TRBJ2-1, is KAGVTQTPRYLIKTRGQQVTLSCSPISGHRSVSWYQQTPGQGLQFLFEYFSETQRNKGNFPGRFSGRQFSNSRSEMNVSTLELGDSALYLCASSPRLAVASYNEQFFGPGTRLTVL.

Only a few counts were recorded for this clone. The V call is TRBV5-1, the J call TRBJ2-3; D is ambiguous. Germline V gene sequence: CDR1 SGHRS, CDR2 YFSETQ. V was cut by 0 bases and J by 2 bases, with 16 bases left in between. The CDR3 runs 17 residues. In nucleotides, the CDR3 is TGCGCCAGCAGCTTGGCCCCCAGGCTACGAGACACAGATACGCAGTATTTT. Amino acid sequence: CASSLAPRLRDTDTQYF.

The J gene is TRBJ2-1, the V gene TRBV7-9; TRBD2 agrees at 10 bases. The trim removed 4 bases at V and 9 bases at J, leaving 12 bases unmatched. Germline CDR1 reads SEHNR; CDR2 reads FQNEAQ (reference sequence). There are 16 residues in the CDR3. The CDR3 is CASSSPGLAIDGEQFF. Written as DNA, the CDR3 is TGTGCCAGCAGCTCGCCGGGACTAGCGATTGATGGTGAGCAGTTCTTC.

The chain is built from TRBV13 and TRBJ2-7, with 11 bases identical to TRBD2. Germline CDR1 is PRHDT and CDR2 is FYEKMQ (reference sequence). The CDR3 covers 15 residues. V was pared by 10 bases and J by 4 bases, with 12 bases of the junction left unmatched. This chain's CDR3 is CATQWLAGGNYEQYF. The CDR3 bases are TGTGCCACCCAGTGGCTAGCGGGAGGTAATTACGAGCAGTACTTC.

The chain couples TRBV6-5 to TRBJ2-5; 8 nucleotides match TRBD1. The assigned J gene may be wrong: the sequence end matches TRBJ2-7 better. Germline assignment: CDR1 MNHEY and CDR2 SVGAGI. The CDR3 runs to 15 residues. The CDR3 sequence: CASSKTGQAFYEQYF. In DNA, the CDR3 is TGTGCCAGCAGTAAGACGGGACAGGCCTTCTACGAGCAGTACTTC.

The CDR3 loop is CATRQAGETQYF. Here the CDR3 DNA reads TGTGCCACCCGACAGGCCGGGGAGACCCAGTACTTC. The rearrangement joins TRBV19 to TRBJ2-5, with D perhaps TRBD1 (6 bases). Germline lookup yields CDR1 LNHDA and CDR2 SQIVND (reference sequence). The CDR3 consists of 12 residues. V dropped 10 bases and J dropped 5 bases, with 14 bases sitting between them.

The genes are TRBV4-3 and TRBJ1-2; a weak D match, TRBD1 (6 bases). Per the germline V gene, CDR1 is LGHNA and CDR2 is YSLEER. The germline V and J ends were trimmed by 0 bases and 6 bases, with 11 bases remaining between them. This CDR3 spans 14 amino acids. The CDR3: CASSQDGEGDGYTF. CDR3 nucleotide sequence: TGCGCCAGCAGCCAAGATGGGGAGGGGGATGGCTACACCTTC.

This clone was counted a few times. An end of the junction differs from the germline gene, which may be a read error. The chain couples TRBV7-9 to TRBJ1-2, with 7 positions matching TRBD1. The CDR3 extends over 14 amino acids. From germline, CDR1 is SEHNR and CDR2 FQNEAQ (reference sequence). This CDR3 is CSSRGQGGVYGYTF. The CDR3 DNA follows: TGTTCCAGCAGAGGGCAGGGGGGCGTCTATGGCTACACCTTC.

This chain connects TRBV13 to TRBJ2-7; D remains unclear. Germline V gene data show CDR1 as PRHDT and CDR2 as FYEKMQ (reference sequence). Trimming stripped 4 bases from V and 3 bases from J, with 4 bases between. The CDR3 is 11 residues long. CDR3 region: CASSSYYEQYF. In DNA, the CDR3 is TGTGCCAGCAGCTCCTACTACGAGCAGTACTTC. Complete variable domain (other parts from reference TRBV13 and TRBJ2-7): AAGVIQSPRHLIKEKRETATLKCYPIPRHDTVYWYQQGPGQDPQFLISFYEKMQSDKGSIPDRFSAQQFSDYHSELNMSSLELGDSALYFCASSSYYEQYFGPGTRLTVT.

This clone occurred a few times. V and J are TRBV28 and TRBJ2-7; TRBD2 matches at 13 bases. The length of the CDR3 is 15 residues. Germline V gene sequence: CDR1 MDHEN, CDR2 SYDVKM. With 6 bases clipped from V and 5 bases from J, the junction kept 7 bases outside the gene matches. CDR3 sequence reads: CASSLRLAGGDEQYF. The CDR3 nucleotides are TGTGCCAGCAGCCTGAGACTAGCGGGAGGTGACGAGCAGTACTTC.

The chain recombines TRBV19 with TRBJ2-7; a weak D match, TRBD2 (5 bases). V gave up 6 bases and J gave up 2 bases, with 11 bases separating them. CDR3 length: 13 amino acids. Per germline, CDR1 LNHDA and CDR2 SQIVND (reference sequence). The CDR3: CASSLGMTYEQYF. In DNA, the CDR3 is TGTGCCAGTAGCCTCGGGATGACCTACGAGCAGTACTTC.

V gene TRBV15 combines with J gene TRBJ1-5; TRBD1 agrees at 8 bases. CDR1 is LNHNV and CDR2 is YYDKDF in the germline V gene (reference sequence). This CDR3 is built from 17 residues. Losses at the gene ends were 5 bases for V and 0 bases for J; bases not matched to a gene: 9. The DNA of the CDR3 is TGTGCCACCAGCCGCGGGGACAGGACACTTAGCAATCAGCCCCAGCATTTT. As protein: CATSRGDRTLSNQPQHF. The full variable domain, in which reference TRBV15 and TRBJ1-5 provide the parts outside the CDR3, is DAMVIQNPRYQVTQFGKPVTLSCSQTLNHNVMYWYQQKSSQAPKLLFHYYDKDFNNEADTPDNFQSRRPNTSFCFLDIRSPGLGDTAMYLCATSRGDRTLSNQPQHFGDGTRLSIL.

The chain has TRBV4-2 and TRBJ2-2, with 10 nucleotides matching TRBD1. CDR1 is LGHNA and CDR2 is YNFKEQ in the germline V gene. The CDR3 is made up of 18 amino acids. V shed 3 bases and J 7 bases; nucleotides not matched to a gene: 14. DNA of the CDR3: TGTGCCAGCAGCCATGGGTCCCGGGACAGGGGAAGTGTCGGGGAGCTGTTTTTT. It codes for CASSHGSRDRGSVGELFF.